This T cell receptor beta chain was sequenced for a study of blood T cell repertoires in COVID-19. Study information: Acute-phase and convalescent COVID-19 samples originated in the United States, Italy and Spain. PBMCs, B-cell-depleted T cells, or T cells provided the cDNA or gDNA that made up the material.

The CDR3 has 15 residues. In germline, CDR1 is LGHNT, CDR2 FRNRAP. V shed 2 bases and J shed 1 base, with 11 bases lying between them. Study processing details: Researchers report that nucleated cell counts were estimated from reference gene primer amplification. Profiled with immunoSEQ multiplex PCR; TCRdb holds only in-frame clones, not every one. From that table come the V and J calls and clone size; the DNA was used to work out D and trimming. There are about 140,000 clones in the sample; around 87% occur only once, and 3.5% to 5.5% lies in the top ten. The TCR was taken from a woman aged 40 to 50 with acute or convalescent COVID-19. The chain is built from TRBV12-5 and TRBJ1-1; possible D gene TRBD1, 5 bases. The source material was peripheral blood. The CDR3 spells CASGLWGRGNTEAFF. CDR3 sequence (DNA): TGTGCTAGTGGTTTGTGGGGCAGAGGGAACACTGAAGCTTTCTTT.